This T cell receptor beta chain came from a study of shared clonotypes between healthy human individuals. Study-wide background: A couple of women and a few men aged 18 to 49 served as donors.

Findings and limits, study-wide: Relative to memory subsets, naive subsets generally showed larger estimated richness.

V was cut by 1 base and J by 3 bases, with 8 bases left in between. The CDR3 has 13 residues. Germline lookup yields CDR1 SGHTS and CDR2 YDEGEE. Sequenced by immunoSEQ multiplex PCR; TCRdb stores in-frame clones only, minus some. In the table there are about 1.5 million clones, approximately 98% of which are singletons. Remarks on this clone: What it binds is not known.

The sequence was obtained from a man aged 30 to 39 in good health. The specimen was naive CD4+ T cells sorted from blood. Stated subset: CD45RA+ positively selected. The rearrangement uses TRBV5-8 and TRBJ2-7, with D uncertain. The CDR3 DNA follows: TGTGCCAGCAGCTTGCCTCCCATCTACGAGCAGTACTTC. Translated: CASSLPPIYEQYF.